The 15 T cell receptor beta chains below were found in one sample sequenced in a study of blood T cell repertoires in COVID-19. Profiling relied on immunoSEQ multiplex PCR, and the TCRdb table lists in-frame clones only, not all of them. This table has about 90,000 clones, roughly four fifths appearing once. Source material: peripheral blood. The receptors derive from a human donor in a cohort sampled during active COVID-19.

The chain combines TRBV2 with TRBJ1-3; D might be TRBD1 (5 bases). Germline lookup yields CDR1 SNHLY and CDR2 FYNNEI. V was trimmed by 2 bases and J by 3 bases, leaving 8 bases between them. The CDR3 spans 14 residues. The CDR3 spells CASSEQGYGNTIYF. CDR3 DNA: TGTGCCAGCAGTGAACAGGGTTATGGAAACACCATATATTTT.

The rearrangement joins TRBV19 to TRBJ1-5; D perhaps matches TRBD1 (5 bases). The germline CDR1 and CDR2 sequences are LNHDA and SQIVND (reference sequence). Trimming left V 1 base short and J 5 bases short, with 12 bases between. The CDR3 has 15 amino acids. In DNA, the CDR3 is TGTGCCAGTAGTATAGGGGGGGTTACATATCAGCCCCAGCATTTT. It is translated as CASSIGGVTYQPQHF.

The gene calls are TRBV9 and TRBJ1-2, with D unresolved. The CDR3 covers 14 residues. V lost 0 bases and J 0 bases, leaving 6 bases between the germline ends. Looked up from germline, CDR1 is SGDLS and CDR2 is YYNGEE. CDR3 DNA: TGTGCCAGCAGCGTAGCCCCAGCTAACTATGGCTACACCTTC. As protein: CASSVAPANYGYTF. Using reference TRBV9 and TRBJ1-2 for the parts outside the CDR3, the full variable domain is DSGVTQTPKHLITATGQRVTLRCSPRSGDLSVYWYQQSLDQGLQFLIQYYNGEERAKGNILERFSAQQFPDLHSELNLSSLELGDSALYFCASSVAPANYGYTFGSGTRLTVV.

The chain carries TRBV7-2 and TRBJ1-1; no firm D call. Trimming left V 5 bases short and J 4 bases short, with 17 bases between. This CDR3 comprises 15 residues. CDR1 and CDR2 from the germline V gene are SGHTA and FQGNSA. CDR3 coding DNA: TGTGCCAGCAGCCCTAGTGGTCTCGTGGGCACTGAAGCTTTCTTT. Residues: CASSPSGLVGTEAFF.

Written as DNA, the CDR3 is TGTGCCAGCAGCTTAATCGCCGAGGCTGAAGCTTTCTTT. Protein product: CASSLIAEAEAFF. The V gene is TRBV7-2, the J gene TRBJ1-1; D remains unclear. The CDR3 has 13 residues. Germline values: CDR1 SGHTA, CDR2 FQGNSA. Trimming pared 2 bases from V and 6 bases from J, leaving 10 bases between.

This clone was observed once. The V gene is TRBV7-2, the J gene TRBJ2-7; tentative D call: TRBD1 (6 bases). Trimming removed 5 bases at V and 3 bases at J, with 14 bases between. Per germline, CDR1 SGHTA and CDR2 FQGNSA. The CDR3 runs to 14 residues. The CDR3 DNA follows: TGTGCCAGCAGCCCCTTGGGGGCCAGCTACGAGCAGTACTTC. Amino acid sequence: CASSPLGASYEQYF.

V usage is TRBV9 and J usage is TRBJ1-6, with TRBD1 matching 11 bases. Germline V gene data show CDR1 as SGDLS and CDR2 as YYNGEE. CDR3 length equals 16 residues. Trimming took 3 bases from V and 8 from J; bases not matched to a gene: 7. CDR3 residues: CASSATGQGADSPLHF. The CDR3 DNA follows: TGTGCCAGCAGCGCCACTGGACAGGGGGCGGATTCACCCCTCCACTTT.

This chain joins TRBV5-1 and TRBJ1-6; TRBD1 aligns across 9 bases. The germline V gene encodes CDR1 SGHRS and CDR2 YFSETQ. Trimming at V came to 4 bases and at J to 4 bases, leaving 6 bases not matched to a gene. CDR3 length equals 16 residues. CDR3: CASSEAGTGYNSPLHF. CDR3 DNA: TGCGCCAGCAGCGAGGCCGGGACAGGGTATAATTCACCCCTCCACTTT.

This chain uses TRBV28 with TRBJ1-4, with 7 bases matching TRBD1. V shed 7 bases, J shed 5 bases, and the junction held 7 bases outside the gene matches. The length of the CDR3 is 14 residues. Germline V gives CDR1 MDHEN, CDR2 SYDVKM. The DNA for the CDR3 is TGTGCCAGCACCCGAGGGACAGCCAATGAAAAACTGTTTTTT. This encodes CASTRGTANEKLFF. Supplemented by reference TRBV28 and TRBJ1-4, the full variable domain reads DVKVTQSSRYLVKRTGEKVFLECVQDMDHENMFWYRQDPGLGLRLIYFSYDVKMKEKGDIPEGYSVSREKKERFSLILESASTNQTSMYLCASTRGTANEKLFFGSGTQLSVL.

The chain has TRBV3-1 (or the pseudogene TRBV3-2) and TRBJ2-2, with D possibly matching TRBD2 (7 bases). Deletions cut 4 bases from V and 6 bases from J, with 21 bases between. Germline lookup yields CDR1 LGHDT and CDR2 YNNKEL (reference sequence). This CDR3 is 17 amino acids long. CDR3 nucleotides: TGTGCCAGCAGCCCCCTTTTGGGGGGGGCCTTATCCGGGGAGCTGTTTTTT. Encoded protein: CASSPLLGGALSGELFF.

The genes are TRBV30 and TRBJ2-4, with D perhaps TRBD2 (5 bases). Germline values: CDR1 GTSNPN, CDR2 SVGIG (reference sequence). The CDR3 has 14 residues. Between the trimmed V and J ends, which lost 4 bases and 4 bases, there was a span of 14 bases. The CDR3 is CAWKLREGKNIQYF. The CDR3 DNA follows: TGTGCCTGGAAGTTGAGGGAAGGGAAAAACATTCAGTACTTC.

This chain joins TRBV12-3 or TRBV12-4 and TRBJ2-7; D remains unclear. The CDR3 covers 13 residues. Trimming took 0 bases from V and 2 from J, leaving 5 bases between them. As DNA, the CDR3 is TGTGCCAGCAGTTTAGCACTTGCCTACGAGCAGTACTTC. This sequence encodes CASSLALAYEQYF.

This clone was counted at least ten times. The genes are TRBV7-9 and TRBJ1-4; TRBD1 aligns across 8 bases. Germline V gene lookup returns CDR1 SEHNR and CDR2 FQNEAQ (reference sequence). The CDR3 loop spans 13 amino acids. V lost 7 bases to trimming and J lost 8 bases; unmatched junction nucleotides: 6. CDR3 coding DNA: TGTGCCAGCAAGGACAGGGCGGGCGAAAAACTGTTTTTT. It specifies CASKDRAGEKLFF. The variable domain in full, completed from reference TRBV7-9 and TRBJ1-4, reads DTGVSQNPRHKITKRGQNVTFRCDPISEHNRLYWYRQTLGQGPEFLTYFQNEAQLEKSRLLSDRFSAERPKGSFSTLEIQRTEQGDSAMYLCASKDRAGEKLFFGSGTQLSVL.

The chain combines TRBV19 with TRBJ2-2; TRBD2 matches at 10 bases. Per germline, CDR1 LNHDA and CDR2 SQIVND (reference sequence). The CDR3 is made up of 16 amino acids. The junction had 9 bases not matched to a gene; V was cut back by 7 bases and J by 4 bases. In nucleotides, the CDR3 is TGTGCCAGTACCCATGGGCTAGCGGGAGTCACCGGGGAGCTGTTTTTT. This translates into CASTHGLAGVTGELFF.

This chain joins TRBV24-1 and TRBJ2-5, with 9 bases fitting TRBD1. Germline CDR1 is KGHDR and CDR2 is SFDVKD. This CDR3 spans 16 amino acids. Trimming removed 3 bases from V and 5 bases from J; junction bases left unmatched: 9. This chain's CDR3 is CATSDTPDRGGETQYF. The CDR3 nucleotides are TGTGCCACCAGTGATACCCCGGACAGGGGAGGGGAGACCCAGTACTTC.